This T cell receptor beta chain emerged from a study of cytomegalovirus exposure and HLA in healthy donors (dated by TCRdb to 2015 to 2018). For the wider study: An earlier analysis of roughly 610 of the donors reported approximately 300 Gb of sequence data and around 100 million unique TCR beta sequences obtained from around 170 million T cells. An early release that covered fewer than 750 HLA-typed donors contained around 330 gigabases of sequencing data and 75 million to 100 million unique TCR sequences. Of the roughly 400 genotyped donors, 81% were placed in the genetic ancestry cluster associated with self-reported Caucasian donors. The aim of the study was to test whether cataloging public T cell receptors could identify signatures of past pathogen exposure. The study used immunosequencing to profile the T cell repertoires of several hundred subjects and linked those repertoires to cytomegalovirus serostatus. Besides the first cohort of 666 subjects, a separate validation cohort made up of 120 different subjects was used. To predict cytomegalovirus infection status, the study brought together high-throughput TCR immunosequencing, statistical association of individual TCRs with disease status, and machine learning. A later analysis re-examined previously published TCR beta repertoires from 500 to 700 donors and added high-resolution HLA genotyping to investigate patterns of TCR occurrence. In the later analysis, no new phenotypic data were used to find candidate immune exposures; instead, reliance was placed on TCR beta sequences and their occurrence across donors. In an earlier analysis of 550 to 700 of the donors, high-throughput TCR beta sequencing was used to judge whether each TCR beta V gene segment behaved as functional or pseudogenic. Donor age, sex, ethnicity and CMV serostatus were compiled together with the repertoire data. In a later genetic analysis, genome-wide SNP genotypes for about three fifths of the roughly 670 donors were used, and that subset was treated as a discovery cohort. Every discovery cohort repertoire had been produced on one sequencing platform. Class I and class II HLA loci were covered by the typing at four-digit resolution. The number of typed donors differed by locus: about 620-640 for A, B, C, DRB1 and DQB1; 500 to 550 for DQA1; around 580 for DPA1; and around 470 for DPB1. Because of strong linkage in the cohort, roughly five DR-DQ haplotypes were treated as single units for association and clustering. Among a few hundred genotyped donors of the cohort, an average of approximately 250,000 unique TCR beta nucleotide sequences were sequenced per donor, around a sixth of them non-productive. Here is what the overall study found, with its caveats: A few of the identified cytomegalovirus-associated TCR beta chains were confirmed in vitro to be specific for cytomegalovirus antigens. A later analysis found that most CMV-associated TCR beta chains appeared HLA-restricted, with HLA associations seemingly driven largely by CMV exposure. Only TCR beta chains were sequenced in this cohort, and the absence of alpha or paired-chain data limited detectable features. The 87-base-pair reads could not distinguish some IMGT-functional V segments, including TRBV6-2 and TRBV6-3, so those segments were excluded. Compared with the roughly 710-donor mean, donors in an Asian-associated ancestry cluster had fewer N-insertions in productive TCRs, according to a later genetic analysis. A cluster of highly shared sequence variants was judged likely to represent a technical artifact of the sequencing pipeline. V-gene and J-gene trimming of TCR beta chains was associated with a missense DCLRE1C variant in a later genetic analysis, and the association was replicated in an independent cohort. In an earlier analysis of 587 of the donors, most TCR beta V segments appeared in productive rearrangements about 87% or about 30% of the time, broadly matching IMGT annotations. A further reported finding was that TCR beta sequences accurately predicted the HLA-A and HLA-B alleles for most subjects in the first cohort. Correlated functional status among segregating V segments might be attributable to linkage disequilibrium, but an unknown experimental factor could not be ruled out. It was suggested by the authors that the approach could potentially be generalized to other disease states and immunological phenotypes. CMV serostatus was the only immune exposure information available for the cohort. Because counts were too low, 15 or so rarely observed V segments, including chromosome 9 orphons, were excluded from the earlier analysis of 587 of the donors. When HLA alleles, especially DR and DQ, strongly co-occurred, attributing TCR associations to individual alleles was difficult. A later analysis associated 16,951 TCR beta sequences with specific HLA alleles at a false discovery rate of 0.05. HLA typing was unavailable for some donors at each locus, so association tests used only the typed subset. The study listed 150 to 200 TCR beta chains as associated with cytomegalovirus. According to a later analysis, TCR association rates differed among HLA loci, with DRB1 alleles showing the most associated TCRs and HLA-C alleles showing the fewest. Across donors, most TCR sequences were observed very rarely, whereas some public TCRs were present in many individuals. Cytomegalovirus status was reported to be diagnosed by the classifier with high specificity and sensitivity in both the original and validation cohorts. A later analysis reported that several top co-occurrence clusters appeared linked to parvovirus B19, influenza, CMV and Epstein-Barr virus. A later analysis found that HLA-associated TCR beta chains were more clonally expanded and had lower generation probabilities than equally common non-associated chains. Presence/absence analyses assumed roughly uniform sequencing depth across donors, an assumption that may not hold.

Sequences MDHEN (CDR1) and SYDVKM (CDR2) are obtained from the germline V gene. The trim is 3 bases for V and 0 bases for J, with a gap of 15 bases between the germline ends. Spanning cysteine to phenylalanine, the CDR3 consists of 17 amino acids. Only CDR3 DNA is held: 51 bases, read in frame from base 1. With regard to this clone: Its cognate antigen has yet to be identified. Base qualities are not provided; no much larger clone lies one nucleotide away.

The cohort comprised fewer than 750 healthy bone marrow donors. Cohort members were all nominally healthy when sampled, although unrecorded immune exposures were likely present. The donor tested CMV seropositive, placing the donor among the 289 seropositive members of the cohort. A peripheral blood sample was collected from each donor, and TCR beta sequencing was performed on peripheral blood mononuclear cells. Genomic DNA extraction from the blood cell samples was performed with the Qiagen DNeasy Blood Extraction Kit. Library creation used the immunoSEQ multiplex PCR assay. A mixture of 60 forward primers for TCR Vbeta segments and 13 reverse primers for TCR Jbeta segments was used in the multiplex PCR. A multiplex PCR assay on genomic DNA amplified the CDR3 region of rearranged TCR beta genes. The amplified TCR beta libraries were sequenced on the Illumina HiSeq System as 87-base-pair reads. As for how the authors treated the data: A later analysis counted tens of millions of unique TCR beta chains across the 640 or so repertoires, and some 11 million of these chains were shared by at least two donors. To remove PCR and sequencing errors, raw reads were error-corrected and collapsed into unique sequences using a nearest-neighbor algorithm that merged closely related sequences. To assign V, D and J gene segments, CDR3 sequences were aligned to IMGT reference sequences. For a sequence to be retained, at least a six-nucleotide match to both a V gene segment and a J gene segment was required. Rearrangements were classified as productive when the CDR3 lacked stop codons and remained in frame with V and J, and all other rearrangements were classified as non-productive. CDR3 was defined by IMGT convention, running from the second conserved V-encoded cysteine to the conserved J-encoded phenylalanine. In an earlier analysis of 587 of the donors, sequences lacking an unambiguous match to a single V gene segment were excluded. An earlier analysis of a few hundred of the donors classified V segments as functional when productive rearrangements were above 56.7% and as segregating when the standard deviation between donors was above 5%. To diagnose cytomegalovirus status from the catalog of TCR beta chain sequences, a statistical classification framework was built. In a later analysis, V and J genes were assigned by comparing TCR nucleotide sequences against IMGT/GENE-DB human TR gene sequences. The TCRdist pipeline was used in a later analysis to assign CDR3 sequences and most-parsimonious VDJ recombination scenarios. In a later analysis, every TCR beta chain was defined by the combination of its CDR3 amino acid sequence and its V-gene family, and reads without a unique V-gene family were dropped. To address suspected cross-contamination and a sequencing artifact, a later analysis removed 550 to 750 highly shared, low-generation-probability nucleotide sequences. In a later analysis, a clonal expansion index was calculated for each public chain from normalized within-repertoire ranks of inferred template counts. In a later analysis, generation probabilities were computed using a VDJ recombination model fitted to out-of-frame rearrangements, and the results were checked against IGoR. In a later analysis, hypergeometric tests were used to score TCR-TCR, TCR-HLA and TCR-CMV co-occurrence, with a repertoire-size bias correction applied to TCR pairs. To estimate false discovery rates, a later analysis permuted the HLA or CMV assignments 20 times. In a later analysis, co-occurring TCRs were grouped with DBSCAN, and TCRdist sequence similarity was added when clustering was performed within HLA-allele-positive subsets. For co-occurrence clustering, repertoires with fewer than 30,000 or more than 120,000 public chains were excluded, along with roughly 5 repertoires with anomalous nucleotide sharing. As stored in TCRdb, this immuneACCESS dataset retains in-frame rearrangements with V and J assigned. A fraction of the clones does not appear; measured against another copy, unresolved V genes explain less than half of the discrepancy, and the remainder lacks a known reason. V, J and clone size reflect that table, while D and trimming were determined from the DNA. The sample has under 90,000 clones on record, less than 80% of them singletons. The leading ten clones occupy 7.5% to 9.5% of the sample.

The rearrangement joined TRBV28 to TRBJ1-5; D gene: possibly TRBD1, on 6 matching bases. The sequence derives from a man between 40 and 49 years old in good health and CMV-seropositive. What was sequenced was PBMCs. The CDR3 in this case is CASSLGDIVNSNQPQHF. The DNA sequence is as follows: TGTGCCAGCAGTTTGGGGGACATTGTAAATAGCAATCAGCCCCAGCATTTT.